This TCR beta chain was sequenced in a study of Ad26.COV2.S vaccination and SARS-CoV-2 variants. Across the whole study: Enrollment placed the donor in the COV1001 Ad26.COV2.S trial arm. The authors gave Ad26.COV2.S intramuscularly, either once or twice 56 days apart.

The germline V gene encodes CDR1 KGHDR and CDR2 SFDVKD. The CDR3 extends over 13 amino acids. V lost 9 bases to trimming and J lost 2 bases, with 10 bases between them. Whole-study findings and limits: It is possible that the TCR breadth and depth analyses underestimated the total T cell responses.

Treatment reported: around 19 received Ad26.COV2.S at low or high dose, single or two shots; five or six received placebo; per-sample allocation not given. Each sample was drawn 63 days after the first injection (of vaccine or placebo). Vaccination used an Ad26 vector expressing Wuhan-strain SARS-CoV-2 spike. As to this clone: The antigen remains unidentified.

Sequencing used immunoSEQ multiplex PCR; TCRdb keeps in-frame clones, though not all of them. The sample contains about 680,000 clones, about 90% of which appear only once. The sample in question was peripheral blood, obtained in a trial of Ad26.COV2.S vaccine versus placebo. This sequence joins TRBV24-1 and TRBJ1-5, with D hard to call. The clonotype comes from a person between 18 and 59 years old who received the Ad26.COV2.S COVID-19 vaccine or a placebo. CDR3 sequence (DNA): TGTGCCACCGGAGCCTCGGGCAATCAGCCCCAGCATTTT. The encoded protein is CATGASGNQPQHF.